These T cell receptor beta chains were read from a single sample in a study of cytomegalovirus exposure and HLA in healthy donors. Here immunoSEQ multiplex PCR was the method, and the copy in TCRdb shows in-frame clones only, minus some. The table lists approximately 74,000 clones, approximately 78% of them singletons. The specimen was PBMCs. These receptors came from a woman aged 25 to 45 in good health and CMV-seronegative. The CDR3 runs from the conserved cysteine through the conserved F or W. The order of the fields is clone size, V gene, CDR3 protein. Clone size, where shown, is once, few, many, or a class for clones that have expanded.

-	TRBV7-9	CASSLSGTPNEKLFF
once	TRBV11-3	CASSLVEGTPNTEAFF
-	TRBV19	CASSKPTGMDTEAFF
-	TRBV5-1	CASSLEAPGEQFF
-	TRBV11-2	CASSLVAGGLGYNEQFF
few	TRBV18	CASSQQGAGAKNIQYF
-	TRBV28	CASTLTGGIPNSPLHF
-	TRBV19	CASSPTSVPYEQYF
-	TRBV29-1	CSARDSLTEAFF
-	TRBV7-6	CASSYPTSGASQETQYF
-	TRBV28	CARGWGVFTTNEKLFF
-	TRBV6-1	CASSVPRDDYGYTF
-	TRBV10-3	CAISEPTGRPYEQYF
-	TRBV6-5	CASRPRGQAPYEQYF
-	TRBV18	CASSNRTGNTEAFF
-	TRBV27	CASSFTGTYEQYF
-	TRBV9	CASSVGQVTNEKLFF
once	TRBV4-2	CASSQRPPSGARDTQYF
-	TRBV6-6	CASSPTSGETQYF
-	TRBV28	CASSFDRANGANVLTF
-	TRBV28	CASSDNGTGFKPPLHF
-	TRBV11-2	CASSRGQPRPEAFF
-	TRBV2	CASSEPLDRGTPLGNTIYF
-	TRBV18	CASSPAETQYF
-	TRBV7-2	CASSLSSGGRDGYTF
once	TRBV27	CASSSTGPGIGNQPQHF
-	TRBV28	CASSGGYWSFSGNTIYF
few	TRBV14	CASSPSAQGPGAFF